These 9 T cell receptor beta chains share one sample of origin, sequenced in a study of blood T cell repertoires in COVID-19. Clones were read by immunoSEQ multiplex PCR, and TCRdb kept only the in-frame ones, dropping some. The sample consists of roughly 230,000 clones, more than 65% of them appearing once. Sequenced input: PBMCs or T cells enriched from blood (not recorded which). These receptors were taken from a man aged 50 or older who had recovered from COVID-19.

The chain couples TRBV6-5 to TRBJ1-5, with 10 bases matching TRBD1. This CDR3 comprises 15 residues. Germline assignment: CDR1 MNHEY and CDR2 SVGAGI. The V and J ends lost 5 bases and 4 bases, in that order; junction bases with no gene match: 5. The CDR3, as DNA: TGTGCCAGCAGTACTGACAGGGGGCTAAATCAGCCCCAGCATTTT. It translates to CASSTDRGLNQPQHF.

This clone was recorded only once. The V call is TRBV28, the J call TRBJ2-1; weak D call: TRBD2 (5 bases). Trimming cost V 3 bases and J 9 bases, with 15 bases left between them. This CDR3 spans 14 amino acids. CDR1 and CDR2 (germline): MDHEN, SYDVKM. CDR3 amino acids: CASSFLTDEGEQFF. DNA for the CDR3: TGTGCCAGCAGTTTCCTTACTGATGAGGGTGAGCAGTTCTTC.

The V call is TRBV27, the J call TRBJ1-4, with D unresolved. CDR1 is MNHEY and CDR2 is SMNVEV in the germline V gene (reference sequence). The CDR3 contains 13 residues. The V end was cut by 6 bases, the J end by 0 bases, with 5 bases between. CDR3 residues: CASRRTTNEKLFF. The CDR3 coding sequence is TGTGCCAGCAGGAGAACAACTAATGAAAAACTGTTTTTT.

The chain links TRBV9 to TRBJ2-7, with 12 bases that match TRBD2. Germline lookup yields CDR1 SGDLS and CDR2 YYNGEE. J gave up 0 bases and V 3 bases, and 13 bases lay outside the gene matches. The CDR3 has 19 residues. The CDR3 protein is CASSAESGASGRASYEQYF. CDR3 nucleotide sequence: TGTGCCAGCAGCGCGGAGTCAGGGGCTAGCGGGAGGGCCTCCTACGAGCAGTACTTC.

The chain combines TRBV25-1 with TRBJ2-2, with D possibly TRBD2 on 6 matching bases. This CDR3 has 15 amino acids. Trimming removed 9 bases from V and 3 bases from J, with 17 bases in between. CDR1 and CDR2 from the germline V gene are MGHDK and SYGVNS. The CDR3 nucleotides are TGTGCCAGTCAACCTCCGGAGGGATACACCGGGGAGCTGTTTTTT. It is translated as CASQPPEGYTGELFF.

For the CDR3, the DNA is TGCGCCAGCACTTCCAGGCCTCTCGAAGGGGAGCTGTTTTTT. Protein: CASTSRPLEGELFF. V and J are TRBV5-1 and TRBJ2-2; no clear D. The CDR3 has 14 residues. Germline CDR1 and CDR2: SGHRS and YFSETQ. Deletions cut 6 bases from V and 8 bases from J, with 17 bases between.

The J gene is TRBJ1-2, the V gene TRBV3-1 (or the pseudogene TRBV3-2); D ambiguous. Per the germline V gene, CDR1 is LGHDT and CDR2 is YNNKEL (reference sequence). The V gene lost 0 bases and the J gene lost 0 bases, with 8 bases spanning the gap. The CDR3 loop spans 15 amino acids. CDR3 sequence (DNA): TGTGCCAGCAGCCAAGATTGGGAGACTAACTATGGCTACACCTTC. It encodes CASSQDWETNYGYTF.

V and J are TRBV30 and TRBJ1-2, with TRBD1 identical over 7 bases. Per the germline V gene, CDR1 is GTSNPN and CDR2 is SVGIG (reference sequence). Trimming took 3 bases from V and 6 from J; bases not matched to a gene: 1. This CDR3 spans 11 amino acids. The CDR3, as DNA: TGTGCCTGGAGACAGGGGAATGGCTACACCTTC. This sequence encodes CAWRQGNGYTF.

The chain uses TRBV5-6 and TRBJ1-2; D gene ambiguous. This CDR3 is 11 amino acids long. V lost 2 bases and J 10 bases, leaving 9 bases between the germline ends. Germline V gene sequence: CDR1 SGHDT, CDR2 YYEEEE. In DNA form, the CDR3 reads TGTGCCAGCAGCTTCGACCGGGACTACACCTTC. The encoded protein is CASSFDRDYTF.